A single sample gave rise to the 4 T cell receptor beta chains below, sequenced in a study of spatial heterogeneity in lung cancer. Time point denoted: sample taken at primary tumor resection. TCRdb analysed the 5' RACE reads with MiXCR anew, one entry per CDR3 protein. This sample has over 8,000 distinct CDR3 sequences, with less than 7% found just once. The material sequenced was normal lung tissue next to the tumor, taken at surgery. All receptors derive from a male donor with early-stage non-small cell lung cancer.

Worth noting for this clonotype: Being one base from a much bigger clone, this may be a read error. The chain links TRBV12-3 or TRBV12-4 to TRBJ1-2, with 9 nucleotides matching TRBD1. V shed 5 bases and J 10 bases; nucleotides not matched to a gene: 17. CDR3 size: 16 residues. The CDR3 sequence is CASSPPGQGSFDDYTF. Here the CDR3 DNA reads TGTGCCAGCAGTCCTCCGGGACAGGGAAGCTTCGATGACTACACCTTC.

This clonotype came up many times. V and J are TRBV12-3 or TRBV12-4 and TRBJ2-3; TRBD1 matches 9 bases. V shed 4 bases, J shed 2 bases, and the junction held 4 bases outside the gene matches. The CDR3 length is 15 residues. CDR3 amino acids: CASSSRTGVTDTQYF. CDR3 DNA: TGTGCCAGCAGTTCGAGGACAGGGGTCACAGATACGCAGTATTTT.

This clonotype was seen repeatedly, ten times or more. The chain carries TRBV12-3 or TRBV12-4 and TRBJ1-2, with 7 bases identical to TRBD1. The CDR3 sequence is 15 residues long. Trimming cost V 4 bases and J 4 bases; bases outside gene matches: 9. CDR3 protein: CASSSGTDTAYGYTF. CDR3 sequence (DNA): TGTGCCAGCAGTTCGGGGACAGATACCGCCTATGGCTACACCTTC.

At least ten counts were recorded for this clonotype. The chain uses TRBV20-1 and TRBJ1-2; 9 bases are a match to TRBD1. The CDR3 runs 14 residues. Per germline, CDR1 DFQATT and CDR2 SNEGSKA (reference sequence). V shed 0 bases, J shed 4 bases, and the junction held 3 bases outside the gene matches. DNA of the CDR3: TGCAGTGCTAGAGACACAGGGGGCGGCTATGGCTACACCTTC. It encodes CSARDTGGGYGYTF.